The 17 T cell receptor beta chains listed next were all sequenced from one sample in a study of cytomegalovirus exposure and HLA in healthy donors. The PCR made use of 60 Vbeta and 13 Jbeta primers. Sequenced by immunoSEQ multiplex PCR; TCRdb stores in-frame clones only, minus some. The clone table shows approximately 140,000 clones, with the ten largest holding approximately 2%. The sequenced sample was PBMCs. The receptors were gathered from a woman between 18 and 30 years old in good health and CMV-seronegative.

The gene calls are TRBV9 and TRBJ2-1, with TRBD2 matching over 9 bases. Germline V lookup: CDR1 SGDLS, CDR2 YYNGEE. The CDR3 length is 15 residues. V lost 1 base, J lost 7 bases, and 6 bases stayed unmatched. The CDR3 nucleotides are TGTGCCAGCAGCGTAACACTCGGACTAGCGAATGAGCAGTTCTTC. It codes for CASSVTLGLANEQFF.

J is TRBJ2-1 and V is TRBV5-1, with D maybe TRBD1 (6 bases). This CDR3 region has 16 residues. V shed 3 bases and J shed 0 bases, with 13 bases lying between them. The germline CDR1 and CDR2 sequences are SGHRS and YFSETQ. The CDR3 region is CASSWRTESSYNEQFF. The CDR3 bases are TGCGCCAGCAGCTGGCGGACAGAGAGCTCCTACAATGAGCAGTTCTTC. Drawing the rest from reference TRBV5-1 and TRBJ2-1, the complete variable domain is KAGVTQTPRYLIKTRGQQVTLSCSPISGHRSVSWYQQTPGQGLQFLFEYFSETQRNKGNFPGRFSGRQFSNSRSEMNVSTLELGDSALYLCASSWRTESSYNEQFFGPGTRLTVL.

V gene TRBV28 combines with J gene TRBJ2-5; 12 bases are a match to TRBD2. The CDR3 totals 15 residues. J lost 5 bases, V lost 4 bases, and 5 bases had no gene match. Germline V gives CDR1 MDHEN, CDR2 SYDVKM. CDR3 region: CASSSSGRDAETQYF. The CDR3, as DNA: TGTGCCAGCAGTTCTAGCGGGAGGGATGCGGAGACCCAGTACTTC.

The chain joins TRBV5-1 to TRBJ2-4; D unresolved. Germline values: CDR1 SGHRS, CDR2 YFSETQ. The length of the CDR3 is 12 residues. Between the trimmed V and J ends, which lost 7 bases and 5 bases, there was a span of 10 bases. The CDR3 DNA is TGCGCCAGCGACTGTGTGGAAAACATTCAGTACTTC. This sequence encodes CASDCVENIQYF.

The chain has TRBV5-4 and TRBJ2-2; TRBD2 matches 13 bases. Germline V gene data show CDR1 as SGHNT and CDR2 as YYREEE (reference sequence). The junction had 3 bases not matched to a gene; V was cut back by 4 bases and J by 6 bases. This CDR3 contains 15 residues. Written as DNA, the CDR3 is TGTGCCAGCAGCGTAGGACTAGCGGGAGCCGGGGAGCTGTTTTTT. This codes for CASSVGLAGAGELFF.

The V call is TRBV10-3, the J call TRBJ2-2; 7 nucleotides align to TRBD2. Germline values: CDR1 ENHRY, CDR2 SYGVKD. Losses at the gene ends were 7 bases for V and 0 bases for J; bases not matched to a gene: 11. The CDR3 length is 17 residues. Written as DNA, the CDR3 is TGTGCCATCACCCCCGGTGTTGCGGGAGCGAACACCGGGGAGCTGTTTTTT. Protein product: CAITPGVAGANTGELFF.

This chain connects TRBV5-1 to TRBJ2-5; D is perhaps TRBD2 (6 bases). Trimming shortened V by 2 bases and J by 4 bases, and 12 bases separated the two germline ends. The CDR3 has 14 residues. Germline V gives CDR1 SGHRS, CDR2 YFSETQ. The CDR3, as DNA: TGCGCCAGCAGCTTAAAACTGGGAGGAGAGACCCAGTACTTC. Translated: CASSLKLGGETQYF. Based on the CDR3 plus reference TRBV5-1 and TRBJ2-5, the full variable domain is KAGVTQTPRYLIKTRGQQVTLSCSPISGHRSVSWYQQTPGQGLQFLFEYFSETQRNKGNFPGRFSGRQFSNSRSEMNVSTLELGDSALYLCASSLKLGGETQYFGPGTRLLVL.

This rearrangement joins TRBV5-4 to TRBJ2-5; TRBD1 is a possible D gene (6 bases). The V end lost 4 bases, the J end lost 2 bases, and 9 bases lay between the germline ends. In germline, CDR1 is SGHNT, CDR2 YYREEE (reference sequence). This CDR3 spans 13 amino acids. CDR3 in amino acids: CASSRTEQETQYF. The CDR3 nucleotides are TGTGCCAGCAGCCGGACAGAACAAGAGACCCAGTACTTC.

J is TRBJ2-3 and V is TRBV25-1; 8 nucleotides agree with TRBD2. The CDR3 has 13 amino acids. The germline CDR1 and CDR2 sequences are MGHDK and SYGVNS. V gave up 4 bases and J gave up 5 bases; unmatched junction bases: 2. The CDR3 spells CASSVAGGDTQYF. CDR3 DNA sequence: TGTGCCAGCAGTGTGGCGGGAGGAGATACGCAGTATTTT.

The V and J genes are TRBV9 and TRBJ1-1, with 7 bases identical to TRBD1. Per germline, CDR1 SGDLS and CDR2 YYNGEE. Unmatched junction bases numbered 5, after V lost 3 bases and J lost 0 bases. This CDR3 is built from 15 residues. The CDR3 loop is CASSAEGQLNTEAFF. As DNA, the CDR3 is TGTGCCAGCAGCGCCGAGGGACAGTTGAACACTGAAGCTTTCTTT.

The gene calls are TRBV2 and TRBJ2-2, with 10 bases that match TRBD1. The CDR3 contains 16 residues. Per the germline V gene, CDR1 is SNHLY and CDR2 is FYNNEI. V was pared by 6 bases and J by 5 bases, with 9 bases of the junction left unmatched. The chain's CDR3 is CASSRDRGPGTGELFF. In DNA, the CDR3 is TGTGCCAGCAGCCGAGACAGGGGGCCGGGAACCGGGGAGCTGTTTTTT.

V and J are TRBV5-1 and TRBJ2-5; D might be TRBD2 (5 bases). Deletions cut 2 bases from V and 3 bases from J, with 8 bases between. This CDR3 has 13 amino acids. Germline V gene lookup returns CDR1 SGHRS and CDR2 YFSETQ. In nucleotides, the CDR3 is TGCGCCAGCAGCTTTGAGGGCGAAGAGACCCAGTACTTC. Amino acid sequence: CASSFEGEETQYF.

The V gene is TRBV2, the J gene TRBJ1-1, with 7 bases lining up with TRBD1. CDR3 length: 15 residues. The germline CDR1 and CDR2 sequences are SNHLY and FYNNEI. V dropped 5 bases and J dropped 1; count of bases not matched to a gene: 7. CDR3 in DNA: TGTGCCAGCAGTATTACGGGACAGAGGAACACTGAAGCTTTCTTT. Encoded protein: CASSITGQRNTEAFF.

The chain carries TRBV21-1 and TRBJ2-5; the D call of TRBD2 is as the table states it, not checked on the DNA. TRBV21-1 has pseudogene status. CDR3 length: 15 amino acids. The CDR3 is CASSRRREGQETQYF. In DNA form, the CDR3 reads TGTGCCAGCAGCAGGCGGCGGGAGGGCCAAGAGACCCAGTACTTC.

The chain has TRBV7-9 and TRBJ2-7; 11 nucleotides match TRBD1. Trimming at V came to 6 bases and at J to 3 bases, leaving 7 bases not matched to a gene. CDR3 length equals 15 residues. CDR1 and CDR2 from the germline V gene are SEHNR and FQNEAQ (reference sequence). The CDR3 coding sequence is TGTGCCAGCAGACCCGGGGGGACAGGGGGCTACGAGCAGTACTTC. Protein: CASRPGGTGGYEQYF.

The chain couples TRBV6-5 to TRBJ2-3, with TRBD2 identical over 13 bases. The CDR3 spans 16 residues. V shed 4 bases and J 2 bases; nucleotides not matched to a gene: 3. The germline V gene has CDR1 MNHEY and CDR2 SVGAGI. CDR3 nucleotide sequence: TGTGCCAGCAGTTCTGGACTAGCGGGAGCCACAGATACGCAGTATTTT. Translating gives CASSSGLAGATDTQYF.

This chain joins TRBV5-6 and TRBJ1-1; D is uncertain. Trimming pared 5 bases from V and 1 base from J, leaving 9 bases between. This CDR3 has 13 amino acids. Germline V gene lookup returns CDR1 SGHDT and CDR2 YYEEEE. The CDR3 bases are TGTGCCAGCAGGTCTACCTGGAACACTGAAGCTTTCTTT. Translated, it gives CASRSTWNTEAFF.